This T cell receptor beta chain was retrieved from a study of T cell responses to AZD1222 COVID-19 vaccine. Findings of the study overall: Repertoire samples came only from after the peak T cell response.

As concerns this clone: Its cognate antigen is unknown.

Trimming took off 5 bases at V and 7 bases at J, with 14 bases between the two ends. Germline CDR1 reads MNHEY; CDR2 reads SVGAGI. CDR3 length: 14 amino acids. Clones were sequenced by immunoSEQ multiplex PCR, and TCRdb holds only the in-frame ones, with some missing. The sample includes roughly 120,000 clones, 88% of them seen just once. The receptor was derived from an adult in good health. This specimen was peripheral blood, taken on day 0 of AZD1222 vaccination. V and J are TRBV6-5 and TRBJ1-4; D may be TRBD1 (6 bases). CDR3 protein: CASSPGTSSEKLFF. The DNA of the CDR3 is TGTGCCAGCAGTCCCGGGACATCATCTGAAAAACTGTTTTTT.